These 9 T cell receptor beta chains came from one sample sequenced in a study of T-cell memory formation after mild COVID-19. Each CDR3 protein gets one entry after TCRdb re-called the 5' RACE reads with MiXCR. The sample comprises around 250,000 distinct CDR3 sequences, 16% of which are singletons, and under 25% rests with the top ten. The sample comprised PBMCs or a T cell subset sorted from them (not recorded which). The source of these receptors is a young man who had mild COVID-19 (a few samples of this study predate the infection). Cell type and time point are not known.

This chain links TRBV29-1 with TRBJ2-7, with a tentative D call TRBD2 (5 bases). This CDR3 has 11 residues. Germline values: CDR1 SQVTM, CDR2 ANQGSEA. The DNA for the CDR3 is TGCATGTCCCCGGGGAGCTACGAGCAGTACTTC. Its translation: CMSPGSYEQYF.

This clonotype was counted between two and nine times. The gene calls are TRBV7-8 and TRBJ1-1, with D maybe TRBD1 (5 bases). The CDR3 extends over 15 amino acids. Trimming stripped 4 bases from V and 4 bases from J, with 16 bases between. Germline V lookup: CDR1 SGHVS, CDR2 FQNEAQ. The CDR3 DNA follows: TGTGCCAGCAGCTGGCGGGGCAGCTTGAGCACTGAAGCTTTCTTT. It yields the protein CASSWRGSLSTEAFF.

The CDR3, as DNA: TGTGCCAGCAGACGCTACAGGGAGGGCAATCAGCCCCAGCATTTT. Residues: CASRRYREGNQPQHF. The chain links TRBV6-5 to TRBJ1-5; the D gene is possibly TRBD1 (6 bases). Looked up from germline, CDR1 is MNHEY and CDR2 is SVGAGI. Trimming shortened V by 6 bases and J by 2 bases, and 14 bases separated the two germline ends. This CDR3 is 15 amino acids long.

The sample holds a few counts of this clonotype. CDR3 nucleotides: TGTGCCATCAGTGAGTCGAGGGGTTTTATCACAGATACGCAGTATTTT. It encodes CAISESRGFITDTQYF. The rearrangement joins TRBV10-3 to TRBJ2-3; D tentatively reads TRBD1 or TRBD2 (5 bases each). CDR1 and CDR2 (germline): ENHRY, SYGVKD. The CDR3 length is 16 residues. Trimming cost V 0 bases and J 2 bases, with 12 bases left between them.

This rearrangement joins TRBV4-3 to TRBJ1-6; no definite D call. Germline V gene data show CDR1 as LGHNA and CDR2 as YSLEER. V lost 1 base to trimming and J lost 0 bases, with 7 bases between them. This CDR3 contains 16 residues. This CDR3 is CASSQALSSYNSPLHF. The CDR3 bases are TGCGCCAGCAGCCAAGCCCTAAGCTCCTATAATTCACCCCTCCACTTT.

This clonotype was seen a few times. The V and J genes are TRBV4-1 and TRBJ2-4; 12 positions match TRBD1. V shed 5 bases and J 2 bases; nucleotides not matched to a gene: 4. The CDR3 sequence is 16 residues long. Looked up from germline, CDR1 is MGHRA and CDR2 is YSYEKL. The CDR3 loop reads CASSVGQGATKNIQYF. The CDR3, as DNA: TGCGCCAGCAGCGTGGGACAGGGGGCGACCAAAAACATTCAGTACTTC.

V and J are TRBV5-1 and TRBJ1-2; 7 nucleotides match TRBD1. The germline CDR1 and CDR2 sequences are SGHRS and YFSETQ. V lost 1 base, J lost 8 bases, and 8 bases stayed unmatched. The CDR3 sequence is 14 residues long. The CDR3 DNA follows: TGCGCCAGCAGCTTGAAGACAGGGAGGGACGGCTACACCTTC. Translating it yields CASSLKTGRDGYTF.

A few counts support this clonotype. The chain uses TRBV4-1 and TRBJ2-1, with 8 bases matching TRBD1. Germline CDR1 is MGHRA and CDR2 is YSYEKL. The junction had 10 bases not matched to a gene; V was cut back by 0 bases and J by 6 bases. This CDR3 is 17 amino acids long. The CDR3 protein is CASSQEVWGQETNEQFF. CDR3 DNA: TGCGCCAGCAGCCAAGAAGTATGGGGACAGGAGACCAATGAGCAGTTCTTC.

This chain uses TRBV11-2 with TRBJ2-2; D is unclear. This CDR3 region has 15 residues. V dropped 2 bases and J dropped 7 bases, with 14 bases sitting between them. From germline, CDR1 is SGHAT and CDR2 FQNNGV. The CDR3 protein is CASSLQEPSGGELFF. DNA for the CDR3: TGTGCCAGCAGCTTACAGGAACCCTCGGGCGGGGAGCTGTTTTTT. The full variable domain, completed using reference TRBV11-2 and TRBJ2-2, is EAGVAQSPRYKIIEKRQSVAFWCNPISGHATLYWYQQILGQGPKLLIQFQNNGVVDDSQLPKDRFSAERLKGVDSTLKIQPAKLEDSAVYLCASSLQEPSGGELFFGEGSRLTVL.